Following are 6 T cell receptor beta chains from one sample sequenced in a study of OX40 agonist ivuxolimab in advanced cancers. Sequencing was performed with immunoSEQ multiplex PCR; in TCRdb, only in-frame clones are kept and a portion is missing. Here the sample spans over 95,000 clones, roughly nine tenths being singletons. Here the sequenced sample was CD4+ or CD8+ T cells sorted from blood, taken in a trial of the OX40 agonist ivuxolimab. All receptors derive from an adult with an advanced solid tumor such as melanoma, head and neck, liver or kidney cancer.

The V and J genes are TRBV27 and TRBJ2-1, with 8 bases matching TRBD2. This CDR3 has 19 residues. CDR1 is MNHEY, CDR2 SMNVEV, per germline (reference sequence). Losses at the gene ends were 4 bases for V and 8 bases for J; bases not matched to a gene: 22. The CDR3 is CASSSYFSGSGLVIDEQFF. The CDR3 DNA follows: TGTGCCAGCAGTTCCTACTTCAGCGGGAGTGGTCTAGTTATCGATGAGCAGTTCTTC.

The chain joins TRBV29-1 to TRBJ2-3, with 7 nucleotides matching TRBD2. The germline gives CDR1 SQVTM, CDR2 ANQGSEA. The CDR3 totals 14 residues. V lost 3 bases to trimming and J lost 1 base; unmatched junction nucleotides: 4. The CDR3 region is CSVDAGVRTDTQYF. The CDR3 nucleotides are TGCAGCGTTGACGCGGGAGTGCGCACAGATACGCAGTATTTT.

The V call is TRBV10-3, the J call TRBJ1-4, with 7 bases matching TRBD1. V shed 3 bases and J 13 bases; nucleotides not matched to a gene: 8. CDR1 and CDR2 (germline): ENHRY, SYGVKD. The CDR3 spans 13 residues. CDR3: CAISDQEGQLLFF. For the CDR3, the DNA is TGTGCCATCAGTGATCAAGAGGGACAGTTACTGTTTTTT.

The V gene is TRBV30, the J gene TRBJ2-4, with 8 bases matching TRBD1. Germline CDR1 GTSNPN, CDR2 SVGIG (reference sequence). Trimming took 0 bases from V and 6 from J; bases not matched to a gene: 19. This CDR3 contains 19 residues. CDR3 sequence (DNA): TGTGCCTGGAGTGTGCGTCCCTGGGCAGGGGGCGCCCGGCTAAACATTCAGTACTTC. This encodes CAWSVRPWAGGARLNIQYF.

V gene TRBV18 combines with J gene TRBJ2-2; D unclear. CDR1 KGHSH and CDR2 LQKENI come from the germline V gene. Deletions cut 2 bases from V and 2 bases from J, with 0 bases between. The CDR3 consists of 12 residues. The CDR3 here is CASSPNTGELFF. CDR3 sequence (DNA): TGTGCCAGCTCACCAAACACCGGGGAGCTGTTTTTT.

CDR3: CASSQDLQGQGNQPQHF. As DNA, the CDR3 is TGTGCCAGCAGCCAAGATCTACAGGGACAGGGGAATCAGCCCCAGCATTTT. V and J are TRBV4-2 and TRBJ1-5, with 10 positions matching TRBD1. Germline V gene data show CDR1 as LGHNA and CDR2 as YNFKEQ. Trimming at V came to 0 bases and at J to 4 bases, leaving 6 bases not matched to a gene. The CDR3 extends over 17 amino acids.